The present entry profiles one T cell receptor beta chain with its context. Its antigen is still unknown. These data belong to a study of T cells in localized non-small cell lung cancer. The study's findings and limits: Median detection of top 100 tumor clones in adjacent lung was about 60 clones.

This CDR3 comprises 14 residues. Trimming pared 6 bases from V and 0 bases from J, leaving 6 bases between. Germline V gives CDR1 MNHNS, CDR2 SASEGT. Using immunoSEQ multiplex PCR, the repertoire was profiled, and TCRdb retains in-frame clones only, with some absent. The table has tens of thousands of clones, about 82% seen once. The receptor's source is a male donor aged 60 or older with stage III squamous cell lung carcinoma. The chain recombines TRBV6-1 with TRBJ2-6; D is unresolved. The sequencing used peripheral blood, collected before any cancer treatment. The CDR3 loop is CASRISSGANVLTF. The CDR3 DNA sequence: TGTGCCAGCAGAATTTCCTCTGGGGCCAACGTCCTGACTTTC.